Following are 4 T cell receptor beta chains from one sample sequenced in a study of human T cells and chemical hapten exposure (TCRdb year 2021). Sample time point, as interpreted from the label and publication: pre-sensitization, week 0. Sample treatment or condition, as interpreted from the label and publication: therapeutic diphenylcyclopropenone sensitization with weekly scalp DPC. The library relied on RACE. The data were produced on a NextSeq 500. The raw public data were reprocessed by TCRdb itself: fastp quality trimming at Q25, MiXCR clonotype calling, in-frame beta chains only. Under each unique CDR3 protein, matching rows form one entry showing the most common genes and DNA. The sample table records about 270,000 distinct CDR3 sequences; almost 8% of these occur just once. Of the sample, roughly 1.2% is held by the ten largest clones. This sample comprised whole blood, obtained in connection with sensitization to the hapten diphenylcyclopropenone (DPC). These receptors all stem from a man between 18 and 29 years old with alopecia areata. Some clones in this sample may be carry-over from other donors' samples.

CDR3 protein: CASSIRKGPIYTGELFF. In DNA form, the CDR3 reads TGTGCCAGTAGTATACGGAAGGGTCCCATATACACCGGGGAGCTGTTTTTT. V is TRBV19 and J is TRBJ2-2; D uncertain. Germline V gene sequence: CDR1 LNHDA, CDR2 SQIVND (reference sequence). V was pared by 2 bases and J by 3 bases, with 16 bases between. The CDR3 has 17 amino acids. Using reference TRBV19 and TRBJ2-2 for the parts outside the CDR3, the full variable domain is DGGITQSPKYLFRKEGQNVTLSCEQNLNHDAMYWYRQDPGQGLRLIYYSQIVNDFQKGDIAEGYSVSREKKESFPLTVTSAQKNPTAFYLCASSIRKGPIYTGELFFGEGSRLTVL.

This clonotype was observed a few times. This chain uses TRBV5-5 with TRBJ1-5, with TRBD1 identical over 11 bases. With 0 bases clipped from V and 3 bases from J, the junction kept 2 bases outside the gene matches. CDR3 length equals 16 residues. Germline lookup yields CDR1 SGHKS and CDR2 YYEKEE (reference sequence). Here the CDR3 DNA reads TGTGCCAGCAGCTTGGGGACAGGGGGCCCCAATCAGCCCCAGCATTTT. This encodes CASSLGTGGPNQPQHF.

The V and J genes are TRBV9 and TRBJ2-1, with 8 bases aligning to TRBD2. The V gene's germline CDR1 is SGDLS and CDR2 YYNGEE. The length of the CDR3 is 16 residues. V lost 3 bases, J lost 4 bases, and 9 bases stayed unmatched. Here the CDR3 DNA reads TGTGCCAGCAGCGCCGCCGGTGCGGGGGGTTACAATGAGCAGTTCTTC. It translates to CASSAAGAGGYNEQFF.

This clonotype was observed a handful of times. J is TRBJ1-1 and V is TRBV29-1; D is unclear. The CDR3 is made up of 15 amino acids. V lost 6 bases and J lost 4, with 21 bases in between. CDR1 and CDR2 from the germline V gene are SQVTM and ANQGSEA. CDR3 sequence reads: CSVCGEVSEITEAFF. CDR3 DNA: TGCAGCGTCTGCGGGGAGGTGAGTGAGATCACTGAAGCTTTCTTT.